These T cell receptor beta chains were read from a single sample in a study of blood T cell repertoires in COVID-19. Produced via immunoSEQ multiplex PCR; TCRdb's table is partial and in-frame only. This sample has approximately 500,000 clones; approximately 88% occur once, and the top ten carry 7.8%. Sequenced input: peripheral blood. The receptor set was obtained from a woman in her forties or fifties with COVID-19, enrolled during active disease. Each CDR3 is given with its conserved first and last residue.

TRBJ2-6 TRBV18 CASSSLQGASPTF
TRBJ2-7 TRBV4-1 CASSRAIYYEQYF
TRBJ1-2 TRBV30 CAEAWSGDYGYTF
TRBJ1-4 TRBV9 CASSGTGTTNEKLFF
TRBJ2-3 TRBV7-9 CASSPGQGWGDTQYF
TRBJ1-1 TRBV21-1 CASSKEGEVLNTEAFF
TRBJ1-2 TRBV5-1 CASTPEGNYGYTF
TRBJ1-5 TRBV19 CASRETGAYSNQPQHF
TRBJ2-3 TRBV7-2 CASSLLGTADTQYF
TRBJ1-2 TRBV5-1 CASRMVGQFLYGYTF
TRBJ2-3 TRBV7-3 CASSLGLAGNGDTQYF
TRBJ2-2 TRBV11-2 CASSHQLGQGSGELFF
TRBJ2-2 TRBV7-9 CASSPLAGVTGELFF
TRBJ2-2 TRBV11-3 CASSSHGTGGHGELFF
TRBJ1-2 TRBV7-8 CASSPVPGQGANYGYTF
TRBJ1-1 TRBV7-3 CASSPDSGTEAFF
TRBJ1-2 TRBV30 CAWNRGYGYTF
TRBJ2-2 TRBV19 CATLDRGFTGELFF
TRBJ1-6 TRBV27 CASSGVGDSPLHF
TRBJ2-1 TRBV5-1 CASSLSNNNEQFF
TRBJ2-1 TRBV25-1 CASSEAGGANEQFF
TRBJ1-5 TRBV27 CASSPYLVKAGQPQHF
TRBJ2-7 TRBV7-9 CASSSPPGGSYEQYF
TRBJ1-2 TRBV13 CASRRDREGYTF
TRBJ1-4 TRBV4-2 CASSQDWPENEKLFF
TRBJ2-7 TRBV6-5 CASSHTEIYEQYF
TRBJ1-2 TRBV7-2 CASSSSGTGIGSDGYTF
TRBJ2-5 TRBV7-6 CASSLVGTGGAGETQYF
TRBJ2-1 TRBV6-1 CASSERGTSGNEQFF
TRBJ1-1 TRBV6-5 CASSTGYTEAFF
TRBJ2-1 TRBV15 CATSRDQTGRQFF
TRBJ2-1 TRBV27 CASSPRDRLAIKQFF
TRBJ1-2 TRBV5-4 CASSLGSYGYTF
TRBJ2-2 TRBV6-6 CASNTGQGAPGELFF
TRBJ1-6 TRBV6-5 CASRGGAPGSPLHF
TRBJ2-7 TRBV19 CASSPAMGPYEQYF
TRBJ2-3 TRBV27 CASRGLRDTQYF
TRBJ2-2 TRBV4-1 CASSDRGNTGELFF
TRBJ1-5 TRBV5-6 CASISQNQPQHF
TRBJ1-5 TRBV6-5 CASSSPSLGGNQPQHF
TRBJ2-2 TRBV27 CASRGTGGTGELFF
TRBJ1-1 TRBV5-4 CASRGSGGYWNTEAFF
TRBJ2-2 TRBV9 CASSVIRGELFF
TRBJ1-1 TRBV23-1 CASSPPHPGPPGDTEAFF
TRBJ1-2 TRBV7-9 CASSLFPGGTGGGYTF